This T cell receptor (beta chain) originates from a study of cytomegalovirus exposure and HLA in healthy donors. Background on the study: Among about 190 million T cells, an earlier analysis found 117 million unique TCR beta sequences.

Although they were nominally healthy when sampled, donors likely had unrecorded immune exposures. PCR employed 60 Vbeta and 13 Jbeta primers. The protocol was immunoSEQ multiplex PCR, while the TCRdb copy is restricted to in-frame clones and leaves out a portion. Of around 250,000 clones listed, 80% to 85% were seen once; the top ten hold 8%. Germline loops: CDR1 LNHDA, CDR2 SQIVND (reference sequence). The CDR3 loop spans 13 amino acids. The V end lost 2 bases, the J end lost 8 bases, and 11 bases lay between the germline ends. Study-wide results and limits: Altogether, more than 150 TCR beta chains were recorded as cytomegalovirus-associated. Many donors shared some public TCRs, even though most TCR sequences were rare.

Of note for this clone: Its antigen is currently unknown.

The material sequenced was PBMCs. The chain has TRBV19 and TRBJ2-3; possibly TRBD1 for D (6 bases). This TCR was sampled from a woman aged 60 to 75 in good health and CMV-seropositive. CDR3 region: CASSIWTDSTQYF. CDR3 DNA sequence: TGTGCCAGTAGTATATGGACAGATAGTACGCAGTATTTT.